This TCR beta chain was sequenced during a study of blood T cell repertoires in COVID-19. About the research overall: In each case, the material was cDNA or gDNA derived from T cells, B-cell-depleted T cells, or PBMCs.

Per the study methods: How many nucleated cells were present was estimated from reference gene primer amplification. TCRdb's table, derived via immunoSEQ multiplex PCR, lists solely in-frame clones and lacks some. D and trimming were read from the DNA, whereas the V and J calls and clone size are those reported in that table. The repertoire holds roughly 150,000 clones, approximately 90% seen once, with around 2.9% in the top ten. The trim removed 6 bases at V and 4 bases at J, leaving 4 bases unmatched. The CDR3 loop spans 15 amino acids. The germline V gene encodes CDR1 SGHVS and CDR2 FQNEAQ. This clonotype was obtained from a woman aged 55 to 70 with active COVID-19. Specimen: peripheral blood. The chain has TRBV7-8 and TRBJ2-5; 14 bases match TRBD2. This CDR3 is CASRYGTSGRETQYF. CDR3 nucleotide sequence: TGTGCCAGCAGATACGGGACTAGCGGGAGAGAGACCCAGTACTTC.